This T cell receptor beta chain was found in a study of blood T cell repertoires in COVID-19. Whole-study context: The samples span acute and convalescent COVID-19 from the United States, Italy and Spain. Sample material is recorded as cDNA or gDNA derived from T cells, B-cell-depleted T cells, or PBMCs.

This clone was counted once. Source study methods: The authors estimated nucleated cell counts from reference gene primer amplification. Here immunoSEQ multiplex PCR was the method, and the copy in TCRdb shows in-frame clones only, minus some. V and J calls and clone size come straight from that table; D and trimming were deduced from the DNA. The sample consists of approximately 86,000 clones, 89% of them appearing once. V shed 5 bases and J 10 bases; nucleotides not matched to a gene: 9. This CDR3 has 14 residues. Looked up from germline, CDR1 is SGHDT and CDR2 is YYEEEE. The receptor was isolated from a man aged 50 or older with acute or convalescent COVID-19. The chain is built from TRBV5-6 and TRBJ1-6, with 7 bases aligning to TRBD1. The sequencing input was peripheral blood. CDR3 protein: CASRLRQGVSPLHF. CDR3 sequence (DNA): TGTGCCAGCAGACTGAGGCAGGGGGTCTCACCCCTCCACTTT. The entire variable domain, with the rest obtained from reference TRBV5-6 and TRBJ1-6, is as follows: DAGVTQSPTHLIKTRGQQVTLRCSPKSGHDTVSWYQQALGQGPQFIFQYYEEEERQRGNFPDRFSGHQFPNYSSELNVNALLLGDSALYLCASRLRQGVSPLHFGNGTRLTVT.